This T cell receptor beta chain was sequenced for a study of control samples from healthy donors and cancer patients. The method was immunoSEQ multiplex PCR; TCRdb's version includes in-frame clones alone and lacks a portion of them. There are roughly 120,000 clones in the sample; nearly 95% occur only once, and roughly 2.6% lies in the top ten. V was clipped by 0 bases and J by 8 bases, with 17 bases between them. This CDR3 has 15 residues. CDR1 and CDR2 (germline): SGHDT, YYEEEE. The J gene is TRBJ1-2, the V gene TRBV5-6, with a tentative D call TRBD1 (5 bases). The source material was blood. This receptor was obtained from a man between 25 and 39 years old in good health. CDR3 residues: CASSLAGQGVGGYTF. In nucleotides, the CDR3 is TGTGCCAGCAGCTTGGCCGGCCAGGGAGTCGGCGGCTACACCTTC.